The subject of this entry is one T cell receptor (beta chain). Sequenced by immunoSEQ multiplex PCR; TCRdb stores in-frame clones only, minus some. The sample shows about 140,000 clones, around nine tenths of them seen only once. The data originate from a study of blood T cell repertoires in COVID-19. The CDR3 has 14 amino acids. V dropped 4 bases and J dropped 4; count of bases not matched to a gene: 4. CDR1 is SGHRS and CDR2 is YFSETQ in the germline V gene. Sequencing used peripheral blood. The clonotype originates from a woman aged 40 to 50 with acute or convalescent COVID-19. This chain links TRBV5-1 with TRBJ1-4, with TRBD1 matching over 7 bases. In nucleotides, the CDR3 is TGCGCCAGCAGCCCGGACAGGTTTAATGAAAAACTGTTTTTT. Translation: CASSPDRFNEKLFF. The whole variable domain, remainder taken from reference TRBV5-1 and TRBJ1-4, is KAGVTQTPRYLIKTRGQQVTLSCSPISGHRSVSWYQQTPGQGLQFLFEYFSETQRNKGNFPGRFSGRQFSNSRSEMNVSTLELGDSALYLCASSPDRFNEKLFFGSGTQLSVL.